This T cell receptor beta chain was documented in a study of blood T cell repertoires in COVID-19. Study-wide context: Both acute and convalescent COVID-19 samples were obtained from the United States, Italy and Spain. Sources were T cells, B-cell-depleted T cells, or PBMCs; the material itself was cDNA or gDNA.

Per the original methods: Reference gene primer amplification in the assay estimated nucleated cell counts. Only in-frame clones appear in the TCRdb table, and some are missing; sequencing was by immunoSEQ multiplex PCR. V, J and clone size derive from that table, while D and trimming were established from the DNA sequence. Of around 190,000 clones listed, 80% to 90% are singletons. This TCR was recovered from a man aged 50-59 years with active or convalescent COVID-19. The sequenced sample was peripheral blood.

As DNA, the CDR3 is TGTGCCAGCAGTTTAGGCGGGGGCAAGACCCAGTACTTC. It is translated as CASSLGGGKTQYF. This chain links TRBV12-3 or TRBV12-4 with TRBJ2-5; D is possibly TRBD2 (7 bases). There are 13 residues in the CDR3. V gave up 1 base and J gave up 6 bases, with 9 bases separating them.